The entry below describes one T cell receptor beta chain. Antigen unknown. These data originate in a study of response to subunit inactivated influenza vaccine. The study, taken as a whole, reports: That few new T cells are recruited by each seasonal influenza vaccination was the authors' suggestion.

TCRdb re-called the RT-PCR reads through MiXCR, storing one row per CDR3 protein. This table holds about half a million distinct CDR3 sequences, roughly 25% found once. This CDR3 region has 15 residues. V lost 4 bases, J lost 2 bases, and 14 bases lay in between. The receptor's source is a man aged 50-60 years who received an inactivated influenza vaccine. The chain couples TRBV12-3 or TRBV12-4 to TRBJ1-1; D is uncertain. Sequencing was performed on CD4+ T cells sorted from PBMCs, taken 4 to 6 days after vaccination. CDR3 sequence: CASSWEDYGNTEAFF. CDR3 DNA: TGTGCCAGCAGTTGGGAAGATTATGGAAACACTGAAGCTTTCTTT.